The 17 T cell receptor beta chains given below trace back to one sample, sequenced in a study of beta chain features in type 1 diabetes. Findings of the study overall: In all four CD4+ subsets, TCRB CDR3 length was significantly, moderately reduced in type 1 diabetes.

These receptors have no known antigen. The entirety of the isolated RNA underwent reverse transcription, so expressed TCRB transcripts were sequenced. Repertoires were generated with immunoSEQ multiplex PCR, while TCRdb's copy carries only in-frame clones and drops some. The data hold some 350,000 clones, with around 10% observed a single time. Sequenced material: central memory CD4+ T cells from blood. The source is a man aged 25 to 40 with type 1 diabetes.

Here the CDR3 reads CASRPTGGAKNIQYF. The CDR3 bases are TGTGCCAGCAGACCGACCGGGGGTGCCAAAAACATTCAGTACTTC. The chain recombines TRBV11-3 with TRBJ2-4; D is possibly TRBD2 (6 bases). The CDR3 runs to 15 residues. Germline values: CDR1 SGHNT, CDR2 YENEEA. The germline V and J ends were trimmed by 6 bases and 1 base, with 13 bases remaining between them.

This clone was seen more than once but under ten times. As DNA, the CDR3 is TGTGCCAGCAGTGAAAGAGCGGGAGGCACCGGGGAGCTGTTTTTT. This sequence encodes CASSERAGGTGELFF. V is TRBV25-1 and J is TRBJ2-2; 9 positions match TRBD2. CDR1 and CDR2 from the germline V gene are MGHDK and SYGVNS. This CDR3 has 15 amino acids. Germline trimming cut 2 bases from V and 4 bases from J; bases unmatched to any gene: 2.

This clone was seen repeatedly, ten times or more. CDR3: CASSPTGWNQPQHF. The DNA of the CDR3 is TGTGCCAGCAGCCCTACAGGGTGGAATCAGCCCCAGCATTTT. The V call is TRBV14, the J call TRBJ1-5; D perhaps matches TRBD1 (6 bases). Between the trimmed V and J ends, which lost 4 bases and 4 bases, there was a span of 11 bases. This CDR3 region has 14 residues. Per germline, CDR1 SGHDN and CDR2 FVKESK.

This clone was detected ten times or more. DNA of the CDR3: TGTGCCAGCTCTCTAAAGAATGTCCAAGAGACCCAGTACTTC. It yields the protein CASSLKNVQETQYF. The rearrangement joins TRBV18 to TRBJ2-5; the D is unclear. Trimming removed 6 bases from V and 1 base from J, with 12 bases in between. Germline assignment: CDR1 KGHSH and CDR2 LQKENI. The CDR3 covers 14 residues.

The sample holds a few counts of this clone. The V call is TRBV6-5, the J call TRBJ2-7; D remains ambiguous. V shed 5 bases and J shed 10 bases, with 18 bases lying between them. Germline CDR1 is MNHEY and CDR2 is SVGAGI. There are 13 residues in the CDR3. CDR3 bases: TGTGCCAGCAGTCCCATGCCGACTCCACGACAGTACTTC. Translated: CASSPMPTPRQYF.

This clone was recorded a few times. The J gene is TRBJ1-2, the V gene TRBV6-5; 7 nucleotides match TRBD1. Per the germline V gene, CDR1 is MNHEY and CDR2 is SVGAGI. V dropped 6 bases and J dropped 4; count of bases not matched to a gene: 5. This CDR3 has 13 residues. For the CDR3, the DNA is TGTGCCAGCAGGCTGGGACAGTTCTATGGCTACACCTTC. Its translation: CASRLGQFYGYTF.

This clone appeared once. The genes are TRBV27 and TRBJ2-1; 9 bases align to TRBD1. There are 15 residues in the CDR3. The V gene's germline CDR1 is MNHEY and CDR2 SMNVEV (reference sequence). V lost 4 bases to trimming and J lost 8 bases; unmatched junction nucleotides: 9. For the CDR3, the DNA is TGTGCCAGCAGTTCCCCCGGGACAGGGATGTATGAGCAGTTCTTC. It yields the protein CASSSPGTGMYEQFF.

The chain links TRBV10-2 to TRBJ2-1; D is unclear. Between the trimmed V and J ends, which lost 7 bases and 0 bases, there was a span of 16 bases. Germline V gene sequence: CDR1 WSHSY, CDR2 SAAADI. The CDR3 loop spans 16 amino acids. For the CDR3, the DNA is TGCGCCAGCAAGAATGTTCAGGAATACTCCTACAATGAGCAGTTCTTC. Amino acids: CASKNVQEYSYNEQFF.

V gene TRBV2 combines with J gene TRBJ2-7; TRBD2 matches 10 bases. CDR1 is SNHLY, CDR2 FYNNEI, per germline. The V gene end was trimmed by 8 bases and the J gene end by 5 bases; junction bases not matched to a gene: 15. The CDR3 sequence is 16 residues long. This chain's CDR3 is CASQATIAGGVNEQYF. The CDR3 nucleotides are TGTGCCAGCCAAGCGACGATAGCGGGAGGAGTGAACGAGCAGTACTTC.

CDR3 region: CASSATLSYNEQFF. CDR3 sequence (DNA): TGCGCCAGCAGTGCGACTCTCTCCTACAATGAGCAGTTCTTC. This chain uses TRBV10-2 with TRBJ2-1; no clear D gene. The length of the CDR3 is 14 residues. Germline assignment: CDR1 WSHSY and CDR2 SAAADI. V lost 4 bases, J lost 0 bases, and 7 bases lay in between.

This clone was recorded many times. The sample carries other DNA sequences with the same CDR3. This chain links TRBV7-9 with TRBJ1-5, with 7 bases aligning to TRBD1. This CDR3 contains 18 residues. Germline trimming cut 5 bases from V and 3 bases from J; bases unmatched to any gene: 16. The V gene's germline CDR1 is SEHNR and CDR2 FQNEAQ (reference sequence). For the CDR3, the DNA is TGTGCCAGCAGCCCCATCGACACCCCCGGGACAGTCAATCAGCCCCAGCATTTT. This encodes CASSPIDTPGTVNQPQHF.

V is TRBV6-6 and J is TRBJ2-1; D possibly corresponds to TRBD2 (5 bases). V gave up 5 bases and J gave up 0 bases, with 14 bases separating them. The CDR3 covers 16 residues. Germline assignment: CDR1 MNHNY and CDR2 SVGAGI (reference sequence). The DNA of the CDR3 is TGTGCCAGCAGTCCAACTGTGCGGGTCTCCTACAATGAGCAGTTCTTC. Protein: CASSPTVRVSYNEQFF.

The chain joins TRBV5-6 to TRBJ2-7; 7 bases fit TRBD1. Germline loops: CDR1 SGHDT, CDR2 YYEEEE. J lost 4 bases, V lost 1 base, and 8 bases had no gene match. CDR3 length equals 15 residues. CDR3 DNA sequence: TGTGCCAGCAGCTTGTTACAGGGGCCCGTGTACGAGCAGTACTTC. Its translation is CASSLLQGPVYEQYF. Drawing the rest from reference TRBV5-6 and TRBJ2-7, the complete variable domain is DAGVTQSPTHLIKTRGQQVTLRCSPKSGHDTVSWYQQALGQGPQFIFQYYEEEERQRGNFPDRFSGHQFPNYSSELNVNALLLGDSALYLCASSLLQGPVYEQYFGPGTRLTVT.

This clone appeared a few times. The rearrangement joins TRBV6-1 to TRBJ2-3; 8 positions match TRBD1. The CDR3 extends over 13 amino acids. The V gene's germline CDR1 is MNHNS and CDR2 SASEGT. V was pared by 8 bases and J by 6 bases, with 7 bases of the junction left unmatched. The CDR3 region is CASAGTGRDTQYF. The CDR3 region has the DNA TGTGCCAGCGCCGGGACAGGTCGGGATACGCAGTATTTT.

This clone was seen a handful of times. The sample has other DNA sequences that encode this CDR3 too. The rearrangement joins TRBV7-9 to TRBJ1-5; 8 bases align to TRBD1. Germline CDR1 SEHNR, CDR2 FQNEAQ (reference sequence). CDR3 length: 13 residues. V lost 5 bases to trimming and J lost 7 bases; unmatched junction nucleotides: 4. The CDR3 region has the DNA TGTGCCAGCAGCCTACAGGGGGACCAGCCCCAGCATTTT. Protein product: CASSLQGDQPQHF.

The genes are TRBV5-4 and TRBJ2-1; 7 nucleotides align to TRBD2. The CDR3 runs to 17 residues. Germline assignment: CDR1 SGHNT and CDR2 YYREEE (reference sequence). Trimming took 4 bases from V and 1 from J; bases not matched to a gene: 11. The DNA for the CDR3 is TGTGCCAGCAGCCCCGCCGGCGGCGGGAGTTCCTACAATGAGCAGTTCTTC. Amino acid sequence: CASSPAGGGSSYNEQFF. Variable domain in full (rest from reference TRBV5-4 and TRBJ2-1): ETGVTQSPTHLIKTRGQQVTLRCSSQSGHNTVSWYQQALGQGPQFIFQYYREEENGRGNFPPRFSGLQFPNYSSELNVNALELDDSALYLCASSPAGGGSSYNEQFFGPGTRLTVL.

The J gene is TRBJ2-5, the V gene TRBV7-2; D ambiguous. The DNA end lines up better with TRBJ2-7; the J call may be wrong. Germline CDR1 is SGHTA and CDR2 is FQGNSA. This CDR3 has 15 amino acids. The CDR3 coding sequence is TGTGCCAGCAGCTCCCGGCCTCTAGGGTCCTACGAGCAGTACTTC. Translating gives CASSSRPLGSYEQYF.